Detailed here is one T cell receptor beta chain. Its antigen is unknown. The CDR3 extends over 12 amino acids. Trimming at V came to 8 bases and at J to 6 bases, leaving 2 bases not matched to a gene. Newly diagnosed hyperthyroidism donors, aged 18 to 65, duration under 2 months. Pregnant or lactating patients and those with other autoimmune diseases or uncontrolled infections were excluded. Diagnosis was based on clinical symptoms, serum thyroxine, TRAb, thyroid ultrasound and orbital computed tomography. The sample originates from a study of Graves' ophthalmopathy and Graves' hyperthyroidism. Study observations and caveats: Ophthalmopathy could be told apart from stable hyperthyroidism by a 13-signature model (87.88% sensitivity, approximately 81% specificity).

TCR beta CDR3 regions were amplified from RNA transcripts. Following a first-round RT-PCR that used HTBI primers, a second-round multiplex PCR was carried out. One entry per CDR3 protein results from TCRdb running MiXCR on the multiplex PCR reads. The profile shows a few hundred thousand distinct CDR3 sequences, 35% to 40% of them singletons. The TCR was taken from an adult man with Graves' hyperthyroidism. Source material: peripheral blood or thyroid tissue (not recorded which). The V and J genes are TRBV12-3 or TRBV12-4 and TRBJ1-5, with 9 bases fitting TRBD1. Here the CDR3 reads CASRGQGQPQHF. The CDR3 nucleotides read TGTGCCAGCCGGGGACAGGGTCAGCCCCAGCATTTT.